The clone carrying this T cell receptor (beta chain) was detected a few times. The antigen is unknown. Each CDR3 protein gets one entry after TCRdb re-called the reads with MiXCR. Of about 340,000 distinct CDR3 sequences listed, 25% to 30% are singletons. The data belong to a study of T cell repertoires in cytomegalovirus infection. Study in general: HLA-C-restricted CMV epitopes, recently identified, and well-studied HLA-B-restricted ones were used by the study. Study-wide points: Totalled public TCR beta family frequency picked out people who carried CMV plus the relevant HLA.

The CDR3 is 15 amino acids. Between the trimmed V and J ends, which lost 3 bases and 8 bases, there was a span of 17 bases. Germline V gene sequence: CDR1 MNHNS, CDR2 SASEGT. The sequencing used cultured PBMCs, collected from culture after CMV antigen stimulation. The TCR comes from a human donor in good health (CMV status not recorded). Some clones in this sample may be carry-over from other donors' samples. This chain connects TRBV6-1 to TRBJ2-1; D gene uncertain. The CDR3 loop reads CASSEAPFSGDEQFF. The DNA for the CDR3 is TGTGCCAGCAGTGAGGCCCCTTTTAGTGGGGATGAGCAGTTCTTC.